This T cell receptor (beta chain) comes out of a study of CD8+ T cells in alopecia areata. Study in general: Scoring of treated patients' severity used the percentage of affected scalp area.

This sample's treatment: oral pan-JAK inhibitor, 5-10 mg twice daily. V lost 4 bases and J 4 bases, leaving 17 bases between the germline ends. The CDR3 extends over 15 amino acids. In germline, CDR1 is SGHRS, CDR2 YFSETQ. After isolation, RNA underwent reverse transcription to generate cDNA as the sequencing template. The protocol was immunoSEQ multiplex PCR, while the TCRdb copy is restricted to in-frame clones and leaves out a portion. The table includes under 250,000 clones, around 66% detected once. Broader study findings: Because one nonresponder was included, the link of baseline CD8+ expansion to response is considered uncertain. Mouse data revealed clearer TCR sharing than patient data did, a gap possibly tied to HLA.

About this clone: Its antigen remains unidentified.

The chain joins TRBV5-1 to TRBJ1-2; D possibly corresponds to TRBD1 (6 bases). Sequencing was performed on CD4+ T cells sorted from blood, taken between weeks 43 and 45, from a patient treated with tofacitinib. This clonotype was sampled from a human donor with alopecia areata. CDR3 amino acids: CASSPNLQGSYGYTF. In DNA form, the CDR3 reads TGCGCCAGCAGCCCGAATCTTCAGGGGTCCTATGGCTACACCTTC.